The next 12 T cell receptor beta chains were all read from a single sample in a study of blood T cell repertoires in COVID-19. TCRdb keeps only in-frame clones here, not all; method: immunoSEQ multiplex PCR. The data show about 270,000 clones, 86% seen once. What was sequenced was peripheral blood. Receptors originate from a man aged 35-49 years with active or convalescent COVID-19.

V usage is TRBV5-4 and J usage is TRBJ2-7; the D gene is possibly TRBD1 (6 bases). This CDR3 has 14 residues. The germline V and J ends were trimmed by 6 bases and 1 base, with 14 bases remaining between them. Germline CDR1 SGHNT, CDR2 YYREEE (reference sequence). CDR3 region: CASTTDRSSYEQYF. The CDR3 nucleotides read TGTGCCAGCACCACGGACAGAAGTTCCTACGAGCAGTACTTC.

The chain links TRBV10-3 to TRBJ1-2, with a weak D call TRBD1 (5 bases). The CDR3 length is 15 residues. In germline, CDR1 is ENHRY, CDR2 SYGVKD. V shed 4 bases and J shed 8 bases, with 20 bases lying between them. The DNA of the CDR3 is TGTGCCATCAGTGGGGTCGGGGGGACCGTTTTGGGCTACACCTTC. This codes for CAISGVGGTVLGYTF.

This chain connects TRBV7-6 to TRBJ1-5; 10 bases fit TRBD1. Germline CDR1 SGHVS, CDR2 FNYEAQ. Unmatched junction bases numbered 10, after V lost 5 bases and J lost 0 bases. This CDR3 is built from 18 residues. CDR3 DNA: TGTGCCAGCAGCCCAAGGACAGGGGGATTCGATAGCAATCAGCCCCAGCATTTT. It encodes CASSPRTGGFDSNQPQHF.

This rearrangement joins TRBV5-1 to TRBJ2-7, with 9 bases fitting TRBD1. The germline gives CDR1 SGHRS, CDR2 YFSETQ. Germline trimming cut 0 bases from V and 5 bases from J; bases unmatched to any gene: 12. This CDR3 spans 17 amino acids. CDR3 nucleotides: TGCGCCAGCAGCTTGGGGCATGGGGGGACAGGGACCGACGAGCAGTACTTC. Protein: CASSLGHGGTGTDEQYF.

The rearrangement uses TRBV5-1 and TRBJ2-3; 9 bases are a match to TRBD2. J was trimmed by 5 bases and V by 8 bases; bases with no gene match: 9. Looked up from germline, CDR1 is SGHRS and CDR2 is YFSETQ. The CDR3 totals 14 residues. CDR3 sequence reads: CASLRGGLGDTQYF. The CDR3 nucleotides are TGCGCCAGTTTGCGGGGGGGCCTCGGAGATACGCAGTATTTT.

The chain links TRBV5-1 to TRBJ2-7; 13 nucleotides agree with TRBD2. The CDR3 has 15 amino acids. Per germline, CDR1 SGHRS and CDR2 YFSETQ. V shed 2 bases, J shed 3 bases, and the junction held 2 bases outside the gene matches. The CDR3 reads CASSLGLAGDYEQYF. As DNA, the CDR3 is TGCGCCAGCAGCTTAGGACTAGCGGGGGACTACGAGCAGTACTTC.

The V gene is TRBV2, the J gene TRBJ2-2, with TRBD1 identical over 8 bases. Per germline, CDR1 SNHLY and CDR2 FYNNEI. This CDR3 spans 15 amino acids. J gave up 5 bases and V 6 bases, and 8 bases lay outside the gene matches. CDR3: CASSGGQGGTGELFF. The CDR3 DNA is TGTGCCAGCAGCGGAGGACAGGGTGGGACCGGGGAGCTGTTTTTT.

The chain links TRBV9 to TRBJ2-5; 12 nucleotides match TRBD2. Germline lookup yields CDR1 SGDLS and CDR2 YYNGEE. The CDR3 is 15 amino acids. V trimming: 0 bases; J trimming: 4 bases; junction bases outside the gene matches: 1. CDR3 loop: CASSVGGLAGETQYF. The CDR3 DNA reads TGTGCCAGCAGCGTAGGGGGACTAGCGGGAGAGACCCAGTACTTC.

The V gene is TRBV11-2, the J gene TRBJ2-1; no firm D call. Germline loops: CDR1 SGHAT, CDR2 FQNNGV. V lost 0 bases and J lost 7, with 13 bases in between. This CDR3 has 15 amino acids. DNA of the CDR3: TGTGCCAGCAGCTTAGAGGAACTGGGCTATAATGAGCAGTTCTTC. It is translated as CASSLEELGYNEQFF.

The gene calls are TRBV20-1 and TRBJ1-2; a weak D match, TRBD1 (5 bases). Looked up from germline, CDR1 is DFQATT and CDR2 is SNEGSKA (reference sequence). V lost 3 bases, J lost 6 bases, and 8 bases lay in between. The CDR3 sequence is 11 residues long. The CDR3 protein is CSASSRDGYTF. The CDR3 nucleotides read TGCAGTGCTAGTAGCAGGGATGGCTACACCTTC.

The chain combines TRBV28 with TRBJ1-5; D may be TRBD1 (5 bases). The germline V gene has CDR1 MDHEN and CDR2 SYDVKM. This CDR3 has 14 residues. Trimming pared 7 bases from V and 2 bases from J, leaving 12 bases between. The CDR3 DNA reads as TGTGCCAGCAACGGAGGGACGGGCAATCAGCCCCAGCATTTT. Translation: CASNGGTGNQPQHF.

This sequence joins TRBV9 and TRBJ2-3, with D possibly TRBD2 on 6 matching bases. V lost 0 bases, J lost 5 bases, and 10 bases lay in between. The CDR3 has 14 residues. Germline CDR1 and CDR2: SGDLS and YYNGEE. This CDR3 is CASSVGPGEDTQYF. DNA for the CDR3: TGTGCCAGCAGCGTAGGTCCGGGAGAAGATACGCAGTATTTT.